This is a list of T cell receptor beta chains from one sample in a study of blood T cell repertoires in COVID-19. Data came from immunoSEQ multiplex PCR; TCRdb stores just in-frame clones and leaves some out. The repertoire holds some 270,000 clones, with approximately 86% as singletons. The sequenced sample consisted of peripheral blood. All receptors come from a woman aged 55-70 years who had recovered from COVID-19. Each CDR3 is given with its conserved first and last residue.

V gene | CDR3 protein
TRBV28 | CASSIRYEQYF
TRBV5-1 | CASSFLEGGHSPLHF
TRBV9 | CASRPKGGADNTEAFF
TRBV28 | CASALVGGGYGYTF
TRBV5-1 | CASSLDSGGYGYTF
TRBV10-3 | CAISGPDRSSYNEQFF
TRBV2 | CASSVVTTNEKLFF
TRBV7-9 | CASSHGTAIGLTEAFF
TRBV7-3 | CASSERPGVGEKLFF
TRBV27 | CASSFGPQGTQYF
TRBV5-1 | CASSLDRVAGANVLTF
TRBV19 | CASSNRQGTFGELFF
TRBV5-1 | CASSLAGPVRSGGKGNEQFF
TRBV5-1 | CASSNRQENTEAFF
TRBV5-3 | CARSLDSLDSNEKLFF
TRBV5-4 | CASSVRQGGSYGYTF
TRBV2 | CARKGLAGVQETQYF
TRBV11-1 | CASSPRGTGGSSPLHF
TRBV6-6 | CASSRQGINSPLHF
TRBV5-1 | CASRQPGLGSYNEQFF
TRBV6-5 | CASSGTGPGQPQHF
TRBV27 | CASSSLQGYEKLFF
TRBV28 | CASSFADMPQHF
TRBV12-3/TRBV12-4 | CASSFGVNQPQHF
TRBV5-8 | CASSLGQAGNTIYF
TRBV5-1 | CASSLETSGGDTQYF
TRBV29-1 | CSVVAGGLGYTF
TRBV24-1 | CATSATPPNYGYTF
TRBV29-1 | CSRGQTILTINSPLHF
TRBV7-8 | CASSFGDPSGGGELFF
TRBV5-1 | CASSAGRQGAYEQYF
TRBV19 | CASSAGGYYGYTF
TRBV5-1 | CATRNRTGVTGELFF
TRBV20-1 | CSESGYPGQYF
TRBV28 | CASNAREVSNQPQHF
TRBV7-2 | CASSAGQIQETQYF
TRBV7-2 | CASSLGGQISYEQYF
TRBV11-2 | CASRSLAGGANEQFF
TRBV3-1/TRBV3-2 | CASSTGDTGELFF
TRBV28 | CASSSPPGGRYEQYF
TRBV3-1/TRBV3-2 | CASSFLRGTYGYTF
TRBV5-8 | CASSQTRDRLSFF
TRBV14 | CASSQAWGGGLPDPNEQYF
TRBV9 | CASSVRGDLPGELFF
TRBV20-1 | CSASTLGQNYGYTF
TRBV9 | CASSPSGISYEQYF
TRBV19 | CASSIFGRGTGNTIYF
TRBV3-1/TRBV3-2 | CASSQNSGSVDTQYF
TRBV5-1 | CASRGQGAYEKLFF
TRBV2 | CASSGEGVRETQYF
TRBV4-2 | CASSQSGGAYNEQFF
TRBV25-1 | CASSISRGDGYTF
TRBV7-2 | CASSFLARANTGELFF